Listed below are T cell receptor beta chains from one sample, sequenced in a study of Ad26.COV2.S vaccination and SARS-CoV-2 variants. The table came from immunoSEQ multiplex PCR; TCRdb's copy has only in-frame clones and leaves some out. The table shows about 480,000 clones, with 87% occurring only once. The sample in question was peripheral blood, obtained in a trial of Ad26.COV2.S vaccine versus placebo. All receptors come from a person aged 18-65 years who received the Ad26.COV2.S COVID-19 vaccine or a placebo. Each CDR3 is given with its conserved first and last residue. Fields, in order: J gene, V gene, D gene, clone size, CDR3 DNA, CDR3 protein. The D gene is left open where the match is weak. Clone size, where shown, is once, few, many, or a class for clones that have expanded.

TRBJ2-1	TRBV24-1	TRBD2	.	TGTGCCACCAGCACTACGCGGGAGGGGCATGAGCAGTTCTTC	CATSTTREGHEQFF
TRBJ1-6	TRBV30	.	.	TGTGCCTGGAGCCCCGGCGGGCCCCTCCACTTT	CAWSPGGPLHF
TRBJ2-1	TRBV11-3	TRBD1	.	TGTGCCAGCAGCTTAAGGGGACAGGGGGAAGATGAGCAGTTCTTC	CASSLRGQGEDEQFF
TRBJ1-1	TRBV6-5	TRBD1	.	TGTGCCAGCAGTTACATAGGGACAGCGAACACTGAAGCTTTCTTT	CASSYIGTANTEAFF
TRBJ1-1	TRBV7-6	.	.	TGTGCCAGCAGCCCAGTAGGGGGGAACACTGAAGCTTTCTTT	CASSPVGGNTEAFF
TRBJ2-1	TRBV27	TRBD1	.	TGTGCCAGCAGTTTCCTCCGGGACAGGGGCGACTATGAGCAGTTCTTC	CASSFLRDRGDYEQFF
TRBJ2-7	TRBV6-6	TRBD1	.	TGTGCCAGCAGTCCCCGGGACAGCAGCTCCTACGAGCAGTACTTC	CASSPRDSSSYEQYF
TRBJ2-7	TRBV5-1	.	once	TGCGCCAGCAGCTTGACGGGTCCAAACGGCGAGCAGTACTTC	CASSLTGPNGEQYF
TRBJ2-2	TRBV6-6	TRBD2	.	TGTGCCAGCACAATAATGGCGACTAGCGCCGGGGAGCTGTTTTTT	CASTIMATSAGELFF
TRBJ1-2	TRBV6-2/TRBV6-3	.	few	TGTGCCAGCAGTTACTCCAGGGGCGGAGGCTACACCTTC	CASSYSRGGGYTF
TRBJ2-7	TRBV9	.	.	TGTGCCAGCAGCAAACGGGACGGTACCTACGAGCAGTACTTC	CASSKRDGTYEQYF
TRBJ1-2	TRBV9	.	.	TGTGCCAGCAGCGGTGGACAAGGAGCTAACTATGGCTACACCTTC	CASSGGQGANYGYTF
TRBJ2-6	TRBV27	TRBD1	.	TGTGCCAGCAGCATGCGGATCAGGGGGTCACGTGGGGCCAACGTCCTGACTTTC	CASSMRIRGSRGANVLTF
TRBJ1-3	TRBV11-3	.	.	TGTGCCAGCAGCCACGCTGGAGGGTCTGGGAGGGTCTCTGGAAACACCATATATTTT	CASSHAGGSGRVSGNTIYF
TRBJ2-3	TRBV30	.	.	TGTGCCTGGAGTCCCGGGGCGGGATCATTGGGTACGCAGTATTTT	CAWSPGAGSLGTQYF
TRBJ2-5	TRBV4-3	TRBD1	.	TGCGCCAGCAGCACAGGGACAGGGGGATTGGAGACCCAGTACTTC	CASSTGTGGLETQYF
TRBJ2-7	TRBV2	.	.	TGTGCCAGCAGTGGACAGAGCTTCGGGGAGCAGTACTTC	CASSGQSFGEQYF
TRBJ2-3	TRBV7-9	TRBD1	.	TGTGCCAGCAGCTTTCGAGGACAGGGTACAGATACGCAGTATTTT	CASSFRGQGTDTQYF
TRBJ1-3	TRBV7-3	.	.	TGTGCCAGCAGCCAAGAAGGACAGCCCGGAGGCACCATATATTTT	CASSQEGQPGGTIYF
TRBJ2-7	TRBV27	.	.	TGTGCCAGCAGTTTATGGTCTCAGAGCTCCTACGAGCAGTACTTC	CASSLWSQSSYEQYF
TRBJ1-2	TRBV19	.	.	TGTGCCAGTAGAGTTCAAGCAGGGGCTGTGAACTACGGCTACACCTTC	CASRVQAGAVNYGYTF
TRBJ2-6	TRBV28	.	.	TGTGCCAGCAGCCCGGGCCGGGCTGGGGCCAACGTCCTGACTTTC	CASSPGRAGANVLTF
TRBJ1-4	TRBV27	.	.	TGTGCCAGCAGTTTTAATCCCAGGGCCGCCTTTAATGAAAAACTGTTTTTT	CASSFNPRAAFNEKLFF
TRBJ2-1	TRBV5-8	.	.	TGTGCCAGCAGCTGGGACAACGATGAGCAGTTCTTC	CASSWDNDEQFF
TRBJ2-5	TRBV6-5	.	.	TGTGCCAGCGGGCAGGGGAGGGAGACCCAGTACTTC	CASGQGRETQYF
TRBJ2-7	TRBV15	TRBD2	.	TGTGCCACCAGCAGACGCCCGGGAGGGCAGGGGAGTTCCTACGAGCAGTACTTC	CATSRRPGGQGSSYEQYF
TRBJ2-3	TRBV29-1	.	.	TGCAGCGTTGAATACACAGATACGCAGTATTTT	CSVEYTDTQYF
TRBJ2-5	TRBV6-6	.	.	TGTGCCAGCAGCAATGGCAGGGGAAGGGAGACCCAGTACTTC	CASSNGRGRETQYF
TRBJ2-3	TRBV30	.	once	TGTGCCTGGAGTCGGGGGTCCCAAACGCAGTATTTT	CAWSRGSQTQYF
TRBJ1-1	TRBV30	.	.	TGTGCCTGGAGTGTACAGGGACGGGCTTTCTTT	CAWSVQGRAFF
TRBJ1-5	TRBV20-1	.	.	TGCAGTGCCGGGAGGAATCAGCCCCAGCATTTT	CSAGRNQPQHF
TRBJ2-3	TRBV28	.	.	TGTGCCAGCAGTTTATGGAAATTACGGGAGATGCTAGAGCTCACAGATACGCAGTATTTT	CASSLWKLREMLELTDTQYF
TRBJ1-5	TRBV7-2	.	.	TGTGCCAGCAGCTTAAATTGGGGGGAGCCCCAGCATTTT	CASSLNWGEPQHF
TRBJ2-3	TRBV7-2	TRBD2	.	TGTGCCAGCAGCTTAGTGGCTAGCGGGATTATAACAGATACGCAGTATTTT	CASSLVASGIITDTQYF
TRBJ2-3	TRBV28	.	.	TGTGCCAGCAGTAGCCAAACAGATACGCAGTATTTT	CASSSQTDTQYF
TRBJ2-2	TRBV19	.	.	TGTGCCAGTAGTACCGCAGGGCGGTCCGGGGAGCTGTTTTTT	CASSTAGRSGELFF
TRBJ1-3	TRBV2	.	.	TGTGCCAGCAGTGAAGCCCATCCCGACTCTGGAAACACCATATATTTT	CASSEAHPDSGNTIYF
TRBJ1-5	TRBV4-2	.	.	TGTGCCAGCAGCCAAGTTCAGGGGCTAAGCAATCAGCCCCAGCATTTT	CASSQVQGLSNQPQHF
TRBJ1-6	TRBV6-6	.	.	TGTGCCAGCAGTCGACCACAGGTCGCTACCTATAATTCACCCCTCCACTTT	CASSRPQVATYNSPLHF
TRBJ2-3	TRBV11-2	TRBD2	.	TGTGCCAGCAGCCCCCGGAGGGCGGGAGGGTTTTTCACAGATACGCAGTATTTT	CASSPRRAGGFFTDTQYF
TRBJ2-1	TRBV7-6	.	.	TGTGCCAGCAGCTTGTGGGCCGGCAGGGTTGATGAGCAGTTCTTC	CASSLWAGRVDEQFF
TRBJ1-1	TRBV6-2/TRBV6-3	.	few	TGTGCCAGCAGCCCTGTGCAAAACACTGAAGCTTTCTTT	CASSPVQNTEAFF
TRBJ1-1	TRBV28	.	.	TGTGCCAGCAGTTTATCGGGTGGGAACACTGAAGCTTTCTTT	CASSLSGGNTEAFF
TRBJ1-2	TRBV3-1/TRBV3-2	TRBD1	few	TGTGCCAGCAGCCAACGCCAGGGGGCCTACTTTAACTCTGGCTACACCTTC	CASSQRQGAYFNSGYTF
TRBJ2-5	TRBV5-8	.	once	TGTGCCAGCAGCTTGGCCGGTCTAGTGCGGGAGACCCAGTACTTC	CASSLAGLVRETQYF
TRBJ1-4	TRBV16	TRBD1	.	TGTGCCAGCAGCACAGGGGGCCGCAATGAAAAACTGTTTTTT	CASSTGGRNEKLFF
TRBJ2-1	TRBV5-1	.	.	TGCGCCAGCAGCTTGAAGAGGAACAATGAGCAGTTCTTC	CASSLKRNNEQFF
TRBJ2-2	TRBV9	TRBD2	.	TGTGCCAGCAGCCCTCGGGTGGGACTAGCGGGGAACACCGGGGAGCTGTTTTTT	CASSPRVGLAGNTGELFF
TRBJ1-1	TRBV14	.	.	TGTGCCAGCAGCCCATCTCCGGGAGGCTCTCTGGAAGCTTTCTTT	CASSPSPGGSLEAFF
TRBJ2-5	TRBV15	TRBD2	.	TGTGCCACCAGCGGCGAGGGGCTAGCGGGAGCTGAGACCCAGTACTTC	CATSGEGLAGAETQYF
TRBJ1-2	TRBV27	.	.	TGTGCCAGCAGGCGGGGTGGAGCTCTAGGCTATGGCTACACCTTC	CASRRGGALGYGYTF
TRBJ1-2	TRBV4-3	.	.	TGCGCCAGCAGCCAAGATCTAAGGGTAACGTATGGCTACACCTTC	CASSQDLRVTYGYTF